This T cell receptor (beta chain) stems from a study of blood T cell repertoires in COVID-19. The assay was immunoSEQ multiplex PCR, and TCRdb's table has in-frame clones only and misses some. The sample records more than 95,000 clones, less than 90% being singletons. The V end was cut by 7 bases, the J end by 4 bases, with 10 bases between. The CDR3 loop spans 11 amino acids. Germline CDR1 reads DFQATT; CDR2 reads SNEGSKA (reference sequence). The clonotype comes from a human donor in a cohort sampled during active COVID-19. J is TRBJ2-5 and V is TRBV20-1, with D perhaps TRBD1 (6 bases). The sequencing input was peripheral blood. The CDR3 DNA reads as TGCAGTGAGGTCAGGGGAGAGACCCAGTACTTC. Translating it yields CSEVRGETQYF.